The 18 T cell receptor beta chains presented below share a single source sample, sequenced in a study of T cell changes during pregnancy in multiple sclerosis (dated 2019 in TCRdb). The receptor library was made with the immunoSEQ multiplex PCR assay. TCRdb took over this immuneACCESS table, retaining in-frame rearrangements with V and J assigned. Such tables are incomplete; in checked studies, under half of the missing clones stem from an unresolved V gene, and the remainder is unexplained. This sample comprises approximately 89,000 clones, 94% of them detected only once. The ten most abundant clones make up around 1.7% of the sample. The material sequenced was peripheral blood, taken after pregnancy. These receptors all stem from a female donor in good health, enrolled as a control in a pregnancy study.

Only one count was recorded for this clone. This chain uses TRBV28 with TRBJ1-3; D might be TRBD1 (5 bases). The CDR3 is 16 residues long. Germline CDR1 reads MDHEN; CDR2 reads SYDVKM. V lost 2 bases and J 4 bases, leaving 15 bases between the germline ends. CDR3 amino acids: CASSLSPGGVGNTIYF. CDR3 bases: TGTGCCAGCAGTTTAAGCCCCGGGGGGGTCGGAAACACCATATATTTT.

V usage is TRBV12-5 and J usage is TRBJ2-1; possible D gene TRBD2, 5 bases. The length of the CDR3 is 11 residues. CDR1 is LGHNT and CDR2 is FRNRAP in the germline V gene. Trimming stripped 8 bases from V and 10 bases from J, with 12 bases between. CDR3 region: CASRENAEQFF. The CDR3 DNA follows: TGTGCTAGTCGGGAAAATGCGGAGCAGTTCTTC.

The V and J genes are TRBV6-5 and TRBJ2-7; TRBD2 might be the D (5 bases). This CDR3 is built from 14 residues. Trimming left V 2 bases short and J 1 base short, with 9 bases between. Germline CDR1 MNHEY, CDR2 SVGAGI. CDR3: CASSYRAGSYEQYF. As DNA, the CDR3 is TGTGCCAGCAGTTACCGGGCGGGTTCCTACGAGCAGTACTTC.

The CDR3 loop is CASSQRRLVSGRQGETQYF. CDR3 sequence (DNA): TGTGCCAGCAGTCAACGGCGACTTGTTAGCGGGAGGCAGGGGGAGACCCAGTACTTC. The chain couples TRBV2 to TRBJ2-5, with TRBD2 matching 10 bases. The length of the CDR3 is 19 residues. The germline V gene encodes CDR1 SNHLY and CDR2 FYNNEI. Germline trimming cut 5 bases from V and 5 bases from J; bases unmatched to any gene: 20.

This chain uses TRBV7-6 with TRBJ2-1; 8 bases are shared with TRBD2. CDR1 and CDR2 from the germline V gene are SGHVS and FNYEAQ. The length of the CDR3 is 15 residues. Losses at the gene ends were 1 base for V and 10 bases for J; bases not matched to a gene: 9. The DNA of the CDR3 is TGTGCCAGCAGCTTAGGGACTAGCCTTCGAGTGGAGCAGTTCTTC. Its translation is CASSLGTSLRVEQFF.

The chain employs TRBV7-2 and TRBJ2-7, with a tentative D call TRBD2 (5 bases). V was pared by 4 bases and J by 4 bases, with 8 bases between. Germline assignment: CDR1 SGHTA and CDR2 FQGNSA. The CDR3 loop spans 12 amino acids. The CDR3 region is CASSSDWYEQYF. The CDR3 DNA is TGTGCCAGCAGCTCGGACTGGTACGAGCAGTACTTC.

This chain uses TRBV11-2 with TRBJ2-7; D might be TRBD2 (6 bases). This CDR3 is 14 amino acids long. V was clipped by 2 bases and J by 1 base, with 9 bases between them. Germline V CDR1 and CDR2: SGHAT, FQNNGV. The CDR3 nucleotides are TGTGCCAGCAGCTTACTGCGGGGATCCTACGAGCAGTACTTC. Protein product: CASSLLRGSYEQYF.

The chain is built from TRBV5-1 and TRBJ2-5; 8 bases match TRBD2. CDR3 length: 15 amino acids. Germline assignment: CDR1 SGHRS and CDR2 YFSETQ. The J segment lost 5 bases and the V segment lost 4 bases, leaving 10 bases of the junction unmatched. For the CDR3, the DNA is TGCGCCAGCAGCCGACTTCGGGTAGCGGGGGAGACCCAGTACTTC. Translation: CASSRLRVAGETQYF.

This clone was counted a single time. This chain connects TRBV10-3 to TRBJ2-1; tentative D call: TRBD2 (6 bases). This CDR3 is built from 15 residues. V lost 10 bases and J lost 2, with 18 bases in between. Germline CDR1 is ENHRY and CDR2 is SYGVKD. The CDR3 loop is CATNVRESAYNEQFF. The CDR3 DNA sequence: TGTGCCACAAATGTCCGGGAGAGCGCCTACAATGAGCAGTTCTTC.

CDR3 sequence: CASSPGNYGYTF. CDR3 bases: TGTGCCAGCAGTCCGGGGAACTATGGCTACACCTTC. This rearrangement joins TRBV28 to TRBJ1-2; D is unresolved. The CDR3 has 12 amino acids. Germline V gene sequence: CDR1 MDHEN, CDR2 SYDVKM. Trimming pared 5 bases from V and 2 bases from J, leaving 6 bases between.

V usage is TRBV25-1 and J usage is TRBJ2-6; 8 positions match TRBD2. This CDR3 region has 17 residues. V lost 3 bases and J lost 2; bases outside the gene matches: 6. The germline V gene has CDR1 MGHDK and CDR2 SYGVNS. The CDR3 nucleotides read TGTGCCAGCAGTGAGTCAGACGGGAGGGCTGGGGCCAACGTCCTGACTTTC. Its protein product is CASSESDGRAGANVLTF.

The V call is TRBV7-8, the J call TRBJ2-2; TRBD2 might be the D (6 bases). The germline V and J ends were trimmed by 1 base and 5 bases, with 11 bases remaining between them. Germline V gene lookup returns CDR1 SGHVS and CDR2 FQNEAQ. This CDR3 spans 15 amino acids. The DNA of the CDR3 is TGTGCCAGCAGCTTAGTTCCGGGGAGGACCGGGGAGCTGTTTTTT. Translated, it gives CASSLVPGRTGELFF.

This chain's CDR3 is CASSPLPGQGINEQFF. CDR3 nucleotide sequence: TGTGCCAGCAGTCCACTCCCGGGACAGGGTATCAATGAGCAGTTCTTC. The chain is built from TRBV27 and TRBJ2-1, with 9 bases fitting TRBD1. The germline V gene has CDR1 MNHEY and CDR2 SMNVEV (reference sequence). The CDR3 extends over 16 amino acids. V lost 5 bases, J lost 6 bases, and 11 bases stayed unmatched.

Here the CDR3 reads CASSYEMGRVGYEQYF. For the CDR3, the DNA is TGTGCCAGCAGTTACGAGATGGGCAGGGTGGGGTACGAGCAGTACTTC. The chain is built from TRBV6-5 and TRBJ2-7; D is perhaps TRBD1 (5 bases). Germline CDR1 and CDR2: MNHEY and SVGAGI. CDR3 size: 16 residues. Deletions cut 2 bases from V and 4 bases from J, with 18 bases between.

This clone was observed a single time. This chain joins TRBV10-3 and TRBJ1-5; no definite D call. Trimming left V 0 bases short and J 3 bases short, with 6 bases between. The V gene's germline CDR1 is ENHRY and CDR2 SYGVKD. This CDR3 is 14 amino acids long. The CDR3 sequence is CAISESPDNQPQHF. CDR3 nucleotides: TGTGCCATCAGTGAGTCCCCAGACAATCAGCCCCAGCATTTT.

The genes are TRBV11-2 and TRBJ1-1; weak D call: TRBD1 (6 bases). V was pared by 5 bases and J by 11 bases, with 15 bases between. Per the germline V gene, CDR1 is SGHAT and CDR2 is FQNNGV. The CDR3 loop spans 12 amino acids. The CDR3 spells CASSPYMGAAFF. DNA for the CDR3: TGTGCCAGCAGCCCATACATGGGGGCGGCTTTCTTT.

This chain uses TRBV2 with TRBJ2-3; the D is unclear. The CDR3 covers 14 residues. Trimming took 8 bases from V and 0 from J, leaving 12 bases between them. The germline V gene encodes CDR1 SNHLY and CDR2 FYNNEI. CDR3 protein: CASCGVFSTDTQYF. CDR3 nucleotides: TGTGCCAGCTGTGGAGTGTTTAGCACAGATACGCAGTATTTT. Full variable domain (rest looked up from reference TRBV2 and TRBJ2-3): EPEVTQTPSHQVTQMGQEVILRCVPISNHLYFYWYRQILGQKVEFLVSFYNNEISEKSEIFDDQFSVERPDGSNFTLKIRSTKLEDSAMYFCASCGVFSTDTQYFGPGTRLTVL.

The chain carries TRBV6-1 and TRBJ2-2, with a tentative D call TRBD2 (6 bases). Germline CDR1 reads MNHNS; CDR2 reads SASEGT. The CDR3 has 15 residues. Trimming shortened V by 8 bases and J by 4 bases, and 17 bases separated the two germline ends. The CDR3 nucleotides read TGTGCCAGCGGGTGGGGGGTAGTAGCCACCGGGGAGCTGTTTTTT. Its translation: CASGWGVVATGELFF.